The subject of this entry is one TCR beta chain. Its antigen is as yet unknown. The data belong to a study of cytomegalovirus exposure and HLA in healthy donors. Turning to the study itself: Sequencing of 150 million to 200 million T cells in an earlier analysis found around 120 million unique TCR beta sequences. Unique TCRs from HLA-typed donors, 80 million to 90 million of them, were held in an early data release.

Points from the study as a whole: High specificity and sensitivity for cytomegalovirus status were reported for the classifier.

PCR used 60 Vbeta primers and 13 Jbeta primers. TCRdb's table, derived via immunoSEQ multiplex PCR, lists solely in-frame clones and lacks some. In the table there are about 190,000 clones, 75% to 85% of which are singletons. The clonotype was recovered from a boy aged 10-17 years in good health and CMV-seronegative. The material sequenced was PBMCs.

The CDR3 protein is CAWSEEVTGPNEQYF. CDR3 in DNA: TGTGCCTGGAGTGAGGAAGTCACAGGGCCCAACGAGCAGTACTTC. V and J are TRBV30 and TRBJ2-7, with a possible D match to TRBD1 (6 bases). V dropped 1 base and J dropped 5 bases, with 18 bases sitting between them. The CDR3 has 15 residues. Germline values: CDR1 GTSNPN, CDR2 SVGIG (reference sequence).